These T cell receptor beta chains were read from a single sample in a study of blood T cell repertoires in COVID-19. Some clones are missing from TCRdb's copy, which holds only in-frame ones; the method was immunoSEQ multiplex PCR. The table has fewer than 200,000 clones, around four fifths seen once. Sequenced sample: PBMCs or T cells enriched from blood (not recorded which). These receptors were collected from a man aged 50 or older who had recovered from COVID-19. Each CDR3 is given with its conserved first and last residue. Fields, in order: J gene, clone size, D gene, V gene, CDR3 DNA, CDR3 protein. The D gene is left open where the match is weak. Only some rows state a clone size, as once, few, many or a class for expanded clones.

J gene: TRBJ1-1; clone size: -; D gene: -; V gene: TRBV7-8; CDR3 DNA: TGTGCCAGCAGCGACAGGTCCCGAAGATTGAACACTGAAGCTTTCTTT; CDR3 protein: CASSDRSRRLNTEAFF
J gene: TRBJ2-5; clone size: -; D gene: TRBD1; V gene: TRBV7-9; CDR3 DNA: TGTGCCAGCAGCCGTGGACAGGGATGGGAGACCCAGTACTTC; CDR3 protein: CASSRGQGWETQYF
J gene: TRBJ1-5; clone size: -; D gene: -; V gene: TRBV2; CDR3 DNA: TGTGCCAGCAGTGATCTGGTAGATCAGGCCCAGCATTTT; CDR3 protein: CASSDLVDQAQHF
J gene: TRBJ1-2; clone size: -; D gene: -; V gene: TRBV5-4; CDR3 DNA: TGTGCCAGCAGCCTTGACAGAAATGGCTACACCTTC; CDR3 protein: CASSLDRNGYTF
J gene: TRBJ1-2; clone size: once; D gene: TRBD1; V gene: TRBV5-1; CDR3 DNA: TGCGCCAGCAGCTCCTTAAGGACAGGGGCCTCTGGCTACACCTTC; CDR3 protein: CASSSLRTGASGYTF
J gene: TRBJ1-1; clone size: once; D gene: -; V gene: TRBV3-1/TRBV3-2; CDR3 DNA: TGTGCCAGCAGCCAAGTGGACAGCCCTATTGGAGCTTTCTTT; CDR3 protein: CASSQVDSPIGAFF
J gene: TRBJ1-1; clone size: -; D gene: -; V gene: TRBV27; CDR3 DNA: TGTGCCAGCAGTTTATTCGGGGATCTGGCCACTGAAGCTTTCTTT; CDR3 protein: CASSLFGDLATEAFF
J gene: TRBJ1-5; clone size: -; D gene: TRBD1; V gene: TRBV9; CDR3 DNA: TGTGCCAGCAGCCCCGGGACAGGGAGCAATCAGCCCCAGCATTTT; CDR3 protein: CASSPGTGSNQPQHF
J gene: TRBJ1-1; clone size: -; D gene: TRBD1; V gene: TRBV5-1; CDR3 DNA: TGCGCCAGCAGCCTCGAACAGGGGGCCACTGAAGCTTTCTTT; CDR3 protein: CASSLEQGATEAFF
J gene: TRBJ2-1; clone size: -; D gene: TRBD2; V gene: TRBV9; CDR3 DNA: TGTGCCAGCAGCCCCCGGGTAGCGGGGGATGAGCAGTTCTTC; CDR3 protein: CASSPRVAGDEQFF
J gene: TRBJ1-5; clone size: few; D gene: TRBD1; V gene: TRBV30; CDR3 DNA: TGTGCCTGGCAGACAGGGAGCAATCAGCCCCAGCATTTT; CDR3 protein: CAWQTGSNQPQHF
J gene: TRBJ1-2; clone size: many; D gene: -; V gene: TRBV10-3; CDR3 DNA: TGTGCCATCAGTGATACGGCGAGGGTCGGTTCAGAAGGCTACACCTTC; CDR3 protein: CAISDTARVGSEGYTF
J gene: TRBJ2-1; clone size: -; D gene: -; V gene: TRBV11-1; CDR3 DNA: TGTGCCAGCACCGCGACAGGTCCCTATGAGCAGTTCTTC; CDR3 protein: CASTATGPYEQFF
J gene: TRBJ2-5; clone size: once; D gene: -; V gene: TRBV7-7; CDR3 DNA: TGTGCTAGCAGTCGCGGGTTGAGGGAAGAGACCCAGTACTTC; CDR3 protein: CASSRGLREETQYF
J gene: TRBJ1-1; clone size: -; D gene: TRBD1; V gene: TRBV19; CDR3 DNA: TGTGCCAGTAGCTCCGACAGGGTGGGTGAAGCTTTCTTT; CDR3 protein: CASSSDRVGEAFF
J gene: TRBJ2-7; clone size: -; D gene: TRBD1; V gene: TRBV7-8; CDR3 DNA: TGTGCCAGCAGCATAAGACAGGGGGCCCACGAGCAGTACTTC; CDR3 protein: CASSIRQGAHEQYF
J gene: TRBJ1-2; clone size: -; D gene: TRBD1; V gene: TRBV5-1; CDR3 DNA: TGCGCCAGCAGCTTCGGGGCAGGGGGTAACTATGGCTACACCTTC; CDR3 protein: CASSFGAGGNYGYTF
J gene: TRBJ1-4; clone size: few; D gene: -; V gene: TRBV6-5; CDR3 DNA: TGTGCCAGCAGTTCCCTGGGAAGGGGAGGTGAAAAACTGTTTTTT; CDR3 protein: CASSSLGRGGEKLFF
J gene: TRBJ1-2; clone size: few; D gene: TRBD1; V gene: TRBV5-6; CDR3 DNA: TGTGCCAGCAGTCGATGGCGGACAGGGGAGGCCGGGGGTGGCTACACCTTC; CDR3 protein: CASSRWRTGEAGGGYTF
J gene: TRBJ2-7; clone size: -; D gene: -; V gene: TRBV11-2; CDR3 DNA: TGTGCCAGCAGCTTACCACAGGCACCCCAGCAGTACTTC; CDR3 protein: CASSLPQAPQQYF
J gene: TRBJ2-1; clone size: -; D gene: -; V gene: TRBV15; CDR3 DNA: TGTGCCACCAGCCACGGAGTGGAGCAGTTCTTC; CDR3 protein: CATSHGVEQFF
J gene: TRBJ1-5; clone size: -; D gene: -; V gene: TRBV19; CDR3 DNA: TGTGCCAGTAGTATAGTGGGGGGTAGCAATCAGCCCCAGCATTTT; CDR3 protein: CASSIVGGSNQPQHF